The clone carrying this T cell receptor beta chain showed up just once. The data derive from a study of memory CD4+ T cells and cytomegalovirus serostatus. The sort gate was single viable CD3+CD4+CD8-CD45RO+ cells for memory CD4+ T cells. Trimming cost V 5 bases and J 0 bases, with 8 bases left between them. Germline V gene sequence: CDR1 MDHEN, CDR2 SYDVKM. The CDR3 consists of 14 residues. The repertoire was sequenced with immunoSEQ multiplex PCR; TCRdb's copy has only in-frame clones and lacks some. The sample has approximately 88,000 clones, about 80% seen once. The sequenced material came from memory CD4+ T cells from blood. V gene TRBV28 combines with J gene TRBJ1-5, with D maybe TRBD1 (5 bases). The receptor was isolated from an adult in good health and CMV-seropositive. DNA for the CDR3: TGTGCCAGCAGTCGGGGGGATAGCAATCAGCCCCAGCATTTT. The encoded protein is CASSRGDSNQPQHF.